The 21 T cell receptor beta chains below all came from one sample that was sequenced in a study of shared clonotypes between healthy human individuals. Naive CD8 cells comprised CD45RO-negative, CCR7-positively selected cells, excluding terminally differentiated effector memory CD45RA+ cells. The table came from immunoSEQ multiplex PCR; TCRdb's copy has only in-frame clones and leaves some out. The sample records around 600,000 clones, about 98% being singletons. Sequencing was done on a sample of naive CD8+ T cells sorted from blood. All receptors come from a man younger than 45 in good health.

The table lists this clone with a few counts. This chain connects TRBV15 to TRBJ2-1; D is perhaps TRBD1 (5 bases). Germline loops: CDR1 LNHNV, CDR2 YYDKDF (reference sequence). The CDR3 covers 10 residues. Trimming removed 6 bases from V and 9 bases from J, with 6 bases in between. The CDR3 spells CATSQGEQFF. The CDR3 DNA follows: TGTGCCACCAGTCAGGGTGAGCAGTTCTTC.

The chain uses TRBV28 and TRBJ1-5, with D hard to call. The CDR3 covers 14 residues. The V end lost 5 bases, the J end lost 0 bases, and 8 bases lay between the germline ends. Germline V gives CDR1 MDHEN, CDR2 SYDVKM. The CDR3 DNA sequence: TGTGCCAGCAGTGGTCTCCTTAGCAATCAGCCCCAGCATTTT. Residues: CASSGLLSNQPQHF.

V gene TRBV4-1 combines with J gene TRBJ2-1; 10 bases map to TRBD1. The CDR3 totals 15 residues. Germline CDR1 and CDR2: MGHRA and YSYEKL. The V and J ends lost 3 bases and 7 bases, in that order; junction bases with no gene match: 6. The CDR3 spells CASSQGTGVDNEQFF. DNA of the CDR3: TGCGCCAGCAGCCAGGGGACAGGGGTTGATAATGAGCAGTTCTTC.

In its sample, this clone was seen once. The J gene is TRBJ1-3, the V gene TRBV29-1; D uncertain. Germline CDR1 SQVTM, CDR2 ANQGSEA. This CDR3 region has 15 residues. Between the trimmed V and J ends, which lost 0 bases and 0 bases, there was a span of 9 bases. The CDR3 here is CSVEDMGLSGNTIYF. CDR3 sequence (DNA): TGCAGCGTTGAAGATATGGGTCTCTCTGGAAACACCATATATTTT.

This chain joins TRBV7-6 and TRBJ2-1; a possible D gene is TRBD2 (5 bases). CDR1 is SGHVS, CDR2 FNYEAQ, per germline. The CDR3 runs 13 residues. Deletions cut 1 base from V and 10 bases from J, with 11 bases between. The CDR3 DNA sequence: TGTGCCAGCAGCTTAGGCGGGCGGCGGGAGCAGTTCTTC. Residues: CASSLGGRREQFF.

The J gene is TRBJ2-1, the V gene TRBV27; D is undetermined. From germline, CDR1 is MNHEY and CDR2 SMNVEV (reference sequence). The CDR3 contains 16 residues. V shed 4 bases and J shed 0 bases, with 13 bases lying between them. The CDR3: CASSSTQASSYNEQFF. CDR3 bases: TGTGCCAGCAGTTCGACTCAGGCGAGCTCCTACAATGAGCAGTTCTTC.

DNA for the CDR3: TGTGCCAGCGAATCAGGGGAGAGCAATCAGCCCCAGCATTTT. This codes for CASESGESNQPQHF. This chain uses TRBV27 with TRBJ1-5; weak D call: TRBD1 (6 bases). Germline V gene lookup returns CDR1 MNHEY and CDR2 SMNVEV (reference sequence). This CDR3 has 14 residues. Trimming took 8 bases from V and 1 from J, leaving 12 bases between them.

V usage is TRBV29-1 and J usage is TRBJ1-4, with TRBD1 identical over 7 bases. The CDR3 has 13 residues. V dropped 6 bases and J dropped 4; count of bases not matched to a gene: 5. Germline CDR1 SQVTM, CDR2 ANQGSEA. CDR3 in DNA: TGCAGCGTCCATCAGGGGGATAATGAAAAACTGTTTTTT. Its translation is CSVHQGDNEKLFF.

The chain uses TRBV9 and TRBJ2-7; D unclear. Trimming removed 3 bases at V and 3 bases at J, with 13 bases between. CDR1 is SGDLS and CDR2 is YYNGEE in the germline V gene. The CDR3 extends over 14 amino acids. The CDR3: CASSAFHGSYEQYF. The CDR3 coding sequence is TGTGCCAGCAGCGCCTTTCATGGTAGCTACGAGCAGTACTTC.

CDR3 sequence: CASSLRGQPPYGYTF. The CDR3 nucleotides read TGTGCCAGCAGCCTCCGGGGCCAACCACCCTATGGCTACACCTTC. V usage is TRBV28 and J usage is TRBJ1-2; D might be TRBD1 (5 bases). Germline CDR1 MDHEN, CDR2 SYDVKM. V was clipped by 6 bases and J by 4 bases, with 18 bases between them. There are 15 residues in the CDR3.

The J gene is TRBJ1-2, the V gene TRBV5-6, with 8 bases identical to TRBD1. The trim removed 4 bases at V and 1 base at J, leaving 9 bases unmatched. CDR1 and CDR2 (germline): SGHDT, YYEEEE. CDR3 length: 16 amino acids. The CDR3 sequence is CASSRVNRGNNYGYTF. Written as DNA, the CDR3 is TGTGCCAGCAGCAGAGTAAACAGGGGGAATAACTATGGCTACACCTTC.

This chain connects TRBV6-1 to TRBJ2-1; the D gene is possibly TRBD2 (5 bases). V gave up 4 bases and J gave up 3 bases, with 13 bases separating them. The germline gives CDR1 MNHNS, CDR2 SASEGT. The CDR3 has 15 residues. The CDR3 DNA follows: TGTGCCAGCAGTGTTCGGGATTGGTACTACAATGAGCAGTTCTTC. It translates to CASSVRDWYYNEQFF.

V usage is TRBV9 and J usage is TRBJ1-4, with D perhaps matching TRBD1 (5 bases). The CDR3 is 15 amino acids. V dropped 0 bases and J dropped 5 bases, with 11 bases sitting between them. CDR1 is SGDLS, CDR2 YYNGEE, per germline. CDR3 loop: CASSVAGRENEKLFF. Written as DNA, the CDR3 is TGTGCCAGCAGCGTAGCGGGCAGGGAGAATGAAAAACTGTTTTTT.

This clone came up once. This chain uses TRBV27 with TRBJ2-1; possibly TRBD2 for D (6 bases). The CDR3 totals 17 residues. V lost 3 bases and J 0 bases, leaving 15 bases between the germline ends. Germline V gene data show CDR1 as MNHEY and CDR2 as SMNVEV (reference sequence). CDR3 bases: TGTGCCAGCAGTTTTGGTCCGAGCGGGTACTCCTACAATGAGCAGTTCTTC. It specifies CASSFGPSGYSYNEQFF.

The chain has TRBV6-1 and TRBJ1-1, with no clear D. This CDR3 spans 14 amino acids. CDR1 and CDR2 from the germline V gene are MNHNS and SASEGT. Trimming cost V 1 base and J 1 base, with 7 bases left between them. The CDR3 DNA follows: TGTGCCAGCAGTGAAGGGTTCGGGAACACTGAAGCTTTCTTT. Encoded protein: CASSEGFGNTEAFF.

The chain uses TRBV29-1 and TRBJ2-7, with 14 bases aligning to TRBD2. The CDR3 contains 19 residues. V lost 3 bases to trimming and J lost 0 bases; unmatched junction nucleotides: 13. Per the germline V gene, CDR1 is SQVTM and CDR2 is ANQGSEA. The CDR3 loop reads CSVEGKLLGTSGGSYEQYF. The DNA for the CDR3 is TGCAGCGTTGAGGGAAAATTACTAGGGACTAGCGGGGGCTCCTACGAGCAGTACTTC.

The chain employs TRBV6-1 and TRBJ2-7; TRBD2 aligns across 8 bases. Germline CDR1 and CDR2: MNHNS and SASEGT. Trimming cost V 7 bases and J 2 bases; bases outside gene matches: 7. This CDR3 has 14 residues. The CDR3 nucleotides are TGTGCCAGCAACCAACCGGGACTAGCCTACGAGCAGTACTTC. Its translation: CASNQPGLAYEQYF.

Worth noting for this clone: Other DNA sequences in the sample encode the same CDR3. The gene calls are TRBV11-2 and TRBJ2-7; D is possibly TRBD1 or TRBD2 (5 bases each). Germline CDR1 reads SGHAT; CDR2 reads FQNNGV. The CDR3 has 14 amino acids. V lost 1 base and J lost 4, with 11 bases in between. CDR3 sequence (DNA): TGTGCCAGCAGCTTAGGGGCAGGGACGTACGAGCAGTACTTC. This gives the protein CASSLGAGTYEQYF.

This clone is a singleton in its sample. CDR3 sequence (DNA): TGTGCCAGCAGTGATTTCGAGGTAGCGGGATACGAGCAGTACTTC. This gives the protein CASSDFEVAGYEQYF. The V and J genes are TRBV6-1 and TRBJ2-7; 8 bases are shared with TRBD2. Germline CDR1 MNHNS, CDR2 SASEGT. Germline trimming cut 3 bases from V and 4 bases from J; bases unmatched to any gene: 8. The CDR3 sequence is 15 residues long.

The chain is built from TRBV7-9 and TRBJ1-1; TRBD1 might be the D (6 bases). This CDR3 is 14 amino acids long. The germline V gene encodes CDR1 SEHNR and CDR2 FQNEAQ (reference sequence). The ends were cut back, 3 bases at V and 7 bases at J, with 15 bases in the middle. CDR3 DNA: TGTGCCAGCAGCTTCGTAACCCAGGGGAATGAAGCTTTCTTT. Protein sequence: CASSFVTQGNEAFF.

This chain links TRBV28 with TRBJ2-1, with TRBD2 matching 8 bases. Germline CDR1 reads MDHEN; CDR2 reads SYDVKM. The CDR3 sequence is 15 residues long. V shed 3 bases, J shed 2 bases, and the junction held 3 bases outside the gene matches. CDR3 in amino acids: CASSFGRAPYNEQFF. CDR3 bases: TGTGCCAGCAGTTTCGGGAGGGCCCCCTACAATGAGCAGTTCTTC.